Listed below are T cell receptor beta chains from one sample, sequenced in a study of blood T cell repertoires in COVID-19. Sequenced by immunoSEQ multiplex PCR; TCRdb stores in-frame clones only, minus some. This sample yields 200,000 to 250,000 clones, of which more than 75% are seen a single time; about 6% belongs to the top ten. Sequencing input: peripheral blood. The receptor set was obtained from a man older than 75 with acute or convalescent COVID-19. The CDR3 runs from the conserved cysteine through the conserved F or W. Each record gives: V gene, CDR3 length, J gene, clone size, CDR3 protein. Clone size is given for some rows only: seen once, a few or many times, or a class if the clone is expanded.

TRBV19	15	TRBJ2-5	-	CASSILEGQQETQYF
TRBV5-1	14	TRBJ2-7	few	CASSLVVQSYEQYF
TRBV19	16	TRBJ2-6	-	CASSVPGGAGANVLTF
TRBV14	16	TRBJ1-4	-	CASSQGTRTGGEKLFF
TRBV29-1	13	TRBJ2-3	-	CSGSSGPTDTQYF
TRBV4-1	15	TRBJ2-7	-	CASSQDRVTNYEQYF
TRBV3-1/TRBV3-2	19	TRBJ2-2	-	CASSQGIGTSGSNTGELFF
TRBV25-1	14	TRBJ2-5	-	CASSETTGVETQYF
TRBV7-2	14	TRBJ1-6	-	CASSLFGQNSPLHF
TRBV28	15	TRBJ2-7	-	CASSPGGVLSYEQYF
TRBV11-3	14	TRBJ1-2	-	CASSPSGTQYGYTF
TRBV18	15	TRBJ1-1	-	CASSPRTGQDTEAFF
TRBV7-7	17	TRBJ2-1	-	CASSPTGLAGGGNEQFF
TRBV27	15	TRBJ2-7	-	CASSGGLAGGYEQYF
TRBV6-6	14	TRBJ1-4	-	CASRWQVTNEKLFF
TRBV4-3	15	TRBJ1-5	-	CASSQEFRGNQPQHF
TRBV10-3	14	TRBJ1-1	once	CAISSDRVVTEAFF
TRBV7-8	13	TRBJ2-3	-	CASSFGGLDTQYF
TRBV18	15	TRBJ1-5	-	CASSPLRGRNQPQHF
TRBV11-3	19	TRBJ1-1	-	CASSLDSQGTTIRSTEAFF
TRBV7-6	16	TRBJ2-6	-	CASSSTGNSGANVLTF
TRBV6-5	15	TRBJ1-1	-	CASTQNLNTNTEAFF
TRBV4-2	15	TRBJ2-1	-	CASSQGSASLNEQFF
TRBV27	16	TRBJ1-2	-	CASSLQPGQGNYGYTF
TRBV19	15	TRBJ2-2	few	CASSNRLAGAGELFF
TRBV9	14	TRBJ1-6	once	CASSRQGAVAPLHF
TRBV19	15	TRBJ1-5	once	CASSIGGGSNQPQHF
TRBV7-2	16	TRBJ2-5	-	CASSPAGTSGSETQYF
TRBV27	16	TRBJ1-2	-	CASSLSAPGVNYGYTF
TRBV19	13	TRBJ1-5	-	CASSTGANQPQHF
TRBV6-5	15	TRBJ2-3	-	CASSYRGASTDTQYF
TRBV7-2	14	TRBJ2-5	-	CASSPLAAQETQYF
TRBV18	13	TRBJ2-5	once	CATQGTNGETQYF
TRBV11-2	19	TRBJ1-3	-	CASSFGLYRSKDGGLNIYF
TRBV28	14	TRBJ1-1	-	CASTSPGEGRKAFF
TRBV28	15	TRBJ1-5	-	CASSSQGAGNQPQHF
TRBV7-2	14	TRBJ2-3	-	CASSSQGFADTQYF
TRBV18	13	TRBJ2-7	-	CASSPEQGSEQYF
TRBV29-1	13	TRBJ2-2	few	CSVDERGSGELFF
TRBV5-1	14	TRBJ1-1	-	CASSGGQGYTEAFF
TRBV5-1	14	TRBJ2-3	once	CASSPDRGGDTQYF
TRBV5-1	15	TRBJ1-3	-	CASSLAGGPGNTIYF
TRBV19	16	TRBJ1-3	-	CASSILQGAKGNTIYF
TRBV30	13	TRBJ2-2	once	CAWSGVRSGELFF
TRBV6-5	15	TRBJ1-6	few	CASSYSRGGDSPLHF
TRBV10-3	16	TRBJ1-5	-	CAISESGTGVVQPQHF
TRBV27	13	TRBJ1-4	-	CASSLGLHEKLFF
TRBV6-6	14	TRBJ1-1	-	CASTGGTVNTEAFF
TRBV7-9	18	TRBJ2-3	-	CASSLGLWRELPTDTQYF
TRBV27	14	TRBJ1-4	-	CASRRGGINEKLFF
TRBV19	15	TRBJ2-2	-	CASRGQGSHTGELFF
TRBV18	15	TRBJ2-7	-	CASSPMGEGRDEQYF
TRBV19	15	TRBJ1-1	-	CASSPMEGRDTEAFF